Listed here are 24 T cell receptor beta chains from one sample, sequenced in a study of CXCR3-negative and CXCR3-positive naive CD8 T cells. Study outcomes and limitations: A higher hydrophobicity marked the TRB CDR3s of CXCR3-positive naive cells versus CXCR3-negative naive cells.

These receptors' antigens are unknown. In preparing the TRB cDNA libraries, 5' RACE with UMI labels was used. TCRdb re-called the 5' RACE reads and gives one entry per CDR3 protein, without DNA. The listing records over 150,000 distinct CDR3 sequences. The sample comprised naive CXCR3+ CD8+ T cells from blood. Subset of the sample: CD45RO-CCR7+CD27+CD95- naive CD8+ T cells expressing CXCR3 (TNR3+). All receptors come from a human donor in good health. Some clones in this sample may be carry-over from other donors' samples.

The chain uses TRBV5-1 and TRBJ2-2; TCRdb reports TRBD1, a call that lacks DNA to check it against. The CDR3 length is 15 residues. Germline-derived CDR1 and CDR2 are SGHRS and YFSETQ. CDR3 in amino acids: CASSLVGTTTGELFF.

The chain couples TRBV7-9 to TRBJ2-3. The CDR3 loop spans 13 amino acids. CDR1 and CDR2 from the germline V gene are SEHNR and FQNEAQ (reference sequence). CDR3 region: CASSLKGRDTQYF.

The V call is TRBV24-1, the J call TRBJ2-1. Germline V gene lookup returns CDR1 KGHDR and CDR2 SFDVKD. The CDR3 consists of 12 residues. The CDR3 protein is CATATTYNEQFF.

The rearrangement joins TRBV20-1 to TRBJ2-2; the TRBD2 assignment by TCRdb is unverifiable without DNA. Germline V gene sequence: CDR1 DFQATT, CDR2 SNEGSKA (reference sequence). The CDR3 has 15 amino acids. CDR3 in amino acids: CSARGLAGVTGELFF.

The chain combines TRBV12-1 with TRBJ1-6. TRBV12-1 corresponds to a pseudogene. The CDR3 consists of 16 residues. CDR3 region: CASSFVQPGSDSPLHF.

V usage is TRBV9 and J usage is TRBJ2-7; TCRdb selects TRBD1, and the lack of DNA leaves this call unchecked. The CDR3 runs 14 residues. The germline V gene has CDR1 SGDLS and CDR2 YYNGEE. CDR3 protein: CASSQQGHPYEQYF.

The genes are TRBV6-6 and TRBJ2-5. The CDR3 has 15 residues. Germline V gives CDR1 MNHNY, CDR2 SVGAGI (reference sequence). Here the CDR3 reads CASSYRPGLQETQYF.

The CDR3 spells CASSPGGAYGYTF. This chain uses TRBV7-6 with TRBJ1-2; there is no DNA to check the TCRdb D call of TRBD1. This CDR3 region has 13 residues. Looked up from germline, CDR1 is SGHVS and CDR2 is FNYEAQ.

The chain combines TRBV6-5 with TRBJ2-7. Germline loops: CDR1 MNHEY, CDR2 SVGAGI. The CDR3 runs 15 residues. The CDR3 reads CASSYLETISYEQYF.

The CDR3 loop reads CSVGWGEGYEQYF. The rearrangement joins TRBV29-1 to TRBJ2-7; the TRBD2 assignment by TCRdb is unverifiable without DNA. CDR1 and CDR2 (germline): SQVTM, ANQGSEA. This CDR3 has 13 amino acids.

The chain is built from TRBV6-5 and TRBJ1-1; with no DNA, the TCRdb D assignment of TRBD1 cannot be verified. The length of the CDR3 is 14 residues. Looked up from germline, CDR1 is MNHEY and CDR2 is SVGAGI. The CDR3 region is CASSSQGAGTEACF.

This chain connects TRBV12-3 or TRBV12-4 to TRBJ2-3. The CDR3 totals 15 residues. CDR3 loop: CASSLDIQITDTQYF.

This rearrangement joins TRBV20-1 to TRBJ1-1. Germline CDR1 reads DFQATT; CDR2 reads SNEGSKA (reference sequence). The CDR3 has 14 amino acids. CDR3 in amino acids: CSARSPGEGTEAFF.

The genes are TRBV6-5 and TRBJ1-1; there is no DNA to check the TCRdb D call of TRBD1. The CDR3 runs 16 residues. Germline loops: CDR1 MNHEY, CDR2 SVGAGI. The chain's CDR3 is CASSLTTGSMNTEAFF.

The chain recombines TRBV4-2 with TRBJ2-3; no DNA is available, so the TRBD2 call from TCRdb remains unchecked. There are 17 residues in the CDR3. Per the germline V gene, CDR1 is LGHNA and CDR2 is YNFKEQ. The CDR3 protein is CASSQEGAAMSTDTQYF.

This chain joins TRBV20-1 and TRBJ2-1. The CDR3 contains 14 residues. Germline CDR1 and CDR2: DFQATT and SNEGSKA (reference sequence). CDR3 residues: CSAREAIFYNEQFF.

CDR3: CASSMGQGSYEQYF. The chain employs TRBV19 and TRBJ2-7; TCRdb lists TRBD1, though no DNA is available to test this call. The CDR3 contains 14 residues. Germline V gene data show CDR1 as LNHDA and CDR2 as SQIVND (reference sequence).

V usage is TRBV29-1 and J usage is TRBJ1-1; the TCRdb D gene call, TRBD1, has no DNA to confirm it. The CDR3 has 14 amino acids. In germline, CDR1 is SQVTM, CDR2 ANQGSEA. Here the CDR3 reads CSVRRTGGGTEAFF. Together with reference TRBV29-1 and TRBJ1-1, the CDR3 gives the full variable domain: SAVISQKPSRDICQRGTSLTIQCQVDSQVTMMFWYRQQPGQSLTLIATANQGSEATYESGFVIDKFPISRPNLTFSTLTVSNMSPEDSSIYLCSVRRTGGGTEAFFGQGTRLTVV.

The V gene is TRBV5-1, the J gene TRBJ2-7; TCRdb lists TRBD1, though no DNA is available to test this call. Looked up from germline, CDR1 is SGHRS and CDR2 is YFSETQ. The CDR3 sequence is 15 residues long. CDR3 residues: CASSGGTGGRWEQYF.

CDR3 residues: CASSSSHEQFF. V gene TRBV7-3 combines with J gene TRBJ2-1. Looked up from germline, CDR1 is SGHTA and CDR2 is FQGTGA. The length of the CDR3 is 11 residues.

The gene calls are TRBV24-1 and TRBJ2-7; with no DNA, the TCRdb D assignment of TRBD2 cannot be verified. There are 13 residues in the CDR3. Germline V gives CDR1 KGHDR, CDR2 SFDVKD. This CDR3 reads CATSDWGDREQYF.

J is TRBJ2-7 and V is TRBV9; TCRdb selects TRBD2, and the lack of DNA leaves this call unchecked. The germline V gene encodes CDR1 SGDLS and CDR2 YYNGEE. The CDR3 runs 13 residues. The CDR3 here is CASSANGDYEQYF.

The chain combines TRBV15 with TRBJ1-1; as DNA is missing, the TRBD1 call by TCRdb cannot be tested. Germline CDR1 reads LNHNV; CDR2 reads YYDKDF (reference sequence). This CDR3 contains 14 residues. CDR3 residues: CATSIRVGGPEAFF.

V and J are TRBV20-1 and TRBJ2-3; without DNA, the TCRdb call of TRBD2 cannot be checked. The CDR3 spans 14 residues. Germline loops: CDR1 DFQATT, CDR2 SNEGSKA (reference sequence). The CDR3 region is CSARPRTGADTQYF.